Below, 20 T cell receptor beta chains from the same sample are listed, as sequenced in a study of T cell responses to AZD1222 COVID-19 vaccine. TCRdb keeps only in-frame clones here, not all; method: immunoSEQ multiplex PCR. The sample has almost 70,000 clones, about four fifths seen once; the top ten hold over 12%. The sequencing used peripheral blood, collected 28 days after the second AZD1222 dose. The receptors were sampled from an adult who received the AZD1222 COVID-19 vaccine.

The CDR3 loop reads CASRSKGHLVNTEAFF. For the CDR3, the DNA is TGTGCCAGTAGGTCTAAGGGTCATTTGGTGAACACTGAAGCTTTCTTT. The gene calls are TRBV19 and TRBJ1-1; D call uncertain. The V gene lost 6 bases and the J gene lost 0 bases, with 17 bases spanning the gap. The CDR3 covers 16 residues. Germline CDR1 LNHDA, CDR2 SQIVND (reference sequence).

V usage is TRBV11-2 and J usage is TRBJ1-4; D is possibly TRBD1 (6 bases). The CDR3 runs to 15 residues. V shed 3 bases and J shed 8 bases, with 16 bases lying between them. Germline V CDR1 and CDR2: SGHAT, FQNNGV. Written as DNA, the CDR3 is TGTGCCAGCAGCTTTTACGGGGGGCAAAACGAAAAACTGTTTTTT. Translating gives CASSFYGGQNEKLFF.

This clone has only one observation. The chain uses TRBV3-1 (or the pseudogene TRBV3-2) and TRBJ2-3; TRBD2 matches 8 bases. The CDR3 contains 15 residues. Trimming at V came to 2 bases and at J to 4 bases, leaving 5 bases not matched to a gene. Germline V gene lookup returns CDR1 LGHDT and CDR2 YNNKEL (reference sequence). Written as DNA, the CDR3 is TGTGCCAGCAGCCAACGGGGGGGCTTCGCAGATACGCAGTATTTT. This encodes CASSQRGGFADTQYF.

The genes are TRBV7-2 and TRBJ2-3, with 8 bases fitting TRBD2. Germline CDR1 SGHTA, CDR2 FQGNSA. J was trimmed by 1 base and V by 0 bases; bases with no gene match: 9. The CDR3 consists of 18 residues. The CDR3 DNA sequence: TGTGCCAGCAGCTTAGCGCGGCAAAGCGGGGGCGGCACAGATACGCAGTATTTT. Its translation is CASSLARQSGGGTDTQYF. Filled out from reference TRBV7-2 and TRBJ2-3, the complete variable domain reads GAGVSQSPSNKVTEKGKDVELRCDPISGHTALYWYRQSLGQGLEFLIYFQGNSAPDKSGLPSDRFSAERTGGSVSTLTIQRTQQEDSAVYLCASSLARQSGGGTDTQYFGPGTRLTVL.

J is TRBJ2-1 and V is TRBV7-2; D possibly uses TRBD1 or TRBD2 (5 bases each). The V and J ends lost 2 bases and 9 bases respectively, with 8 bases between them. CDR3 length: 12 amino acids. Germline V gene sequence: CDR1 SGHTA, CDR2 FQGNSA. CDR3 amino acids: CASSLHGGEQFF. The CDR3 region has the DNA TGTGCCAGCAGCTTACATGGGGGTGAGCAGTTCTTC.

The chain carries TRBV5-6 and TRBJ2-1; 8 nucleotides match TRBD2. The germline CDR1 and CDR2 sequences are SGHDT and YYEEEE. The trim removed 5 bases at V and 2 bases at J, leaving 3 bases unmatched. This CDR3 is 14 amino acids long. CDR3 sequence: CASRAGGAYNEQFF. CDR3 DNA sequence: TGTGCCAGCAGGGCGGGGGGCGCCTACAATGAGCAGTTCTTC.

This clone was seen a single time. The chain links TRBV6-5 to TRBJ1-1; 7 bases map to TRBD1. CDR1 is MNHEY and CDR2 is SVGAGI in the germline V gene. V was clipped by 8 bases and J by 8 bases; unmatched bases: 5. The CDR3 has 11 amino acids. The CDR3 nucleotides read TGTGCCAGCCGTCGCAGGGGGGAAGCTTTCTTT. As protein: CASRRRGEAFF.

V is TRBV7-3 and J is TRBJ2-1; 8 bases fit TRBD2. Germline trimming cut 5 bases from V and 4 bases from J; bases unmatched to any gene: 7. Germline CDR1 is SGHTA and CDR2 is FQGTGA. The CDR3 runs to 15 residues. CDR3 residues: CASSLDGTRYNEQFF. The CDR3 nucleotides are TGTGCCAGCAGCCTTGATGGGACTAGATACAATGAGCAGTTCTTC. The complete variable domain, with remaining parts taken from reference TRBV7-3 and TRBJ2-1, reads GAGVSQTPSNKVTEKGKYVELRCDPISGHTALYWYRQSLGQGPEFLIYFQGTGAADDSGLPNDRFFAVRPEGSVSTLKIQRTERGDSAVYLCASSLDGTRYNEQFFGPGTRLTVL.

V usage is TRBV6-5 and J usage is TRBJ1-2, with 10 bases aligning to TRBD1. The V gene end was trimmed by 8 bases and the J gene end by 3 bases; junction bases not matched to a gene: 0. The CDR3 length is 12 residues. The germline V gene encodes CDR1 MNHEY and CDR2 SVGAGI. In DNA form, the CDR3 reads TGTGCCAGCGGGACAGGGGACTATGGCTACACCTTC. Translated: CASGTGDYGYTF.

V usage is TRBV6-4 and J usage is TRBJ1-2; D is unresolved. The CDR3 spans 12 residues. The germline CDR1 and CDR2 sequences are MRHNA and SNTAGT. V lost 2 bases and J lost 5, with 6 bases in between. The CDR3 is CASSDAGYGYTF. The CDR3 DNA is TGTGCCAGCAGTGACGCGGGGTATGGCTACACCTTC.

This chain links TRBV2 with TRBJ2-3, with a tentative D call TRBD2 (6 bases). V was cut by 8 bases and J by 5 bases, with 8 bases left in between. The CDR3 length is 11 residues. Looked up from germline, CDR1 is SNHLY and CDR2 is FYNNEI. The CDR3 DNA follows: TGTGCCAGCCCCGGGGGAGATACGCAGTATTTT. This sequence encodes CASPGGDTQYF.

The chain recombines TRBV3-1 (or the pseudogene TRBV3-2) with TRBJ2-1; TRBD2 matches at 7 bases. The J segment lost 0 bases and the V segment lost 4 bases, leaving 12 bases of the junction unmatched. The CDR3 has 18 residues. CDR1 and CDR2 from the germline V gene are LGHDT and YNNKEL (reference sequence). The CDR3 loop is CASSPSLGASGSYNEQFF. In DNA form, the CDR3 reads TGTGCCAGCAGCCCTTCTCTTGGGGCTAGCGGCTCCTACAATGAGCAGTTCTTC.

This clone was observed once. Here the CDR3 reads CASSRDSNYGYTF. For the CDR3, the DNA is TGTGCCAGCAGCCGGGACAGTAACTATGGCTACACCTTC. The J gene is TRBJ1-2, the V gene TRBV9; TRBD1 matches 7 bases. The germline gives CDR1 SGDLS, CDR2 YYNGEE. There are 13 residues in the CDR3. Trimming cost V 4 bases and J 1 base; bases outside gene matches: 1. The full variable domain, in which reference TRBV9 and TRBJ1-2 provide the parts outside the CDR3, is DSGVTQTPKHLITATGQRVTLRCSPRSGDLSVYWYQQSLDQGLQFLIQYYNGEERAKGNILERFSAQQFPDLHSELNLSSLELGDSALYFCASSRDSNYGYTFGSGTRLTVV.

This chain links TRBV7-2 with TRBJ2-3, with 8 bases identical to TRBD1. Germline values: CDR1 SGHTA, CDR2 FQGNSA. The CDR3 runs to 15 residues. The V and J ends lost 4 bases and 3 bases, in that order; junction bases with no gene match: 6. The CDR3 DNA reads as TGTGCCAGCAGCTCCCCTCACAGGGGGACAGATACGCAGTATTTT. Amino acid sequence: CASSSPHRGTDTQYF.

The rearrangement links TRBV28 to TRBJ1-6; no reliable D call. V was cut by 6 bases and J by 5 bases, with 20 bases left in between. The germline CDR1 and CDR2 sequences are MDHEN and SYDVKM. This CDR3 region has 17 residues. The CDR3 DNA is TGTGCCAGCAGCCCCCTTTTGGGCGGGCGGGATAATTCACCCCTCCACTTT. This encodes CASSPLLGGRDNSPLHF.

The DNA for the CDR3 is TGTGCCAGCTCACCAGAAATGAACACTGAAGCTTTCTTT. Its translation is CASSPEMNTEAFF. The chain couples TRBV18 to TRBJ1-1, with D unresolved. V was trimmed by 2 bases and J by 0 bases, leaving 4 bases between them. In germline, CDR1 is KGHSH, CDR2 LQKENI. The CDR3 sequence is 13 residues long.

The chain couples TRBV10-3 to TRBJ2-7; D could derive from TRBD1 or TRBD2 (6 bases each). CDR3 length: 14 amino acids. The germline V gene has CDR1 ENHRY and CDR2 SYGVKD. Trimming removed 0 bases from V and 2 bases from J, with 8 bases in between. The CDR3: CAISESGGPYEQYF. CDR3 bases: TGTGCCATCAGTGAGTCGGGGGGCCCCTACGAGCAGTACTTC.

The chain uses TRBV4-2 and TRBJ2-1, with 7 bases identical to TRBD2. Germline CDR1 is LGHNA and CDR2 is YNFKEQ. With 0 bases clipped from V and 8 bases from J, the junction kept 10 bases outside the gene matches. The CDR3 totals 16 residues. CDR3 residues: CASSQDVGGGFDEQFF. DNA of the CDR3: TGTGCCAGCAGCCAAGATGTGGGGGGGGGATTTGATGAGCAGTTCTTC.

V usage is TRBV11-3 and J usage is TRBJ2-2; 7 bases map to TRBD2. The ends lost 1 base at V and 4 bases at J; junction bases unmatched: 3. Germline loops: CDR1 SGHNT, CDR2 YENEEA. This CDR3 is built from 15 residues. The CDR3: CASSLGAGFTGELFF. The CDR3 DNA is TGTGCCAGCAGCTTAGGAGCGGGGTTCACCGGGGAGCTGTTTTTT. Drawing the rest from reference TRBV11-3 and TRBJ2-2, the complete variable domain is EAGVVQSPRYKIIEKKQPVAFWCNPISGHNTLYWYLQNLGQGPELLIRYENEEAVDDSQLPKDRFSAERLKGVDSTLKIQPAELGDSAVYLCASSLGAGFTGELFFGEGSRLTVL.

This rearrangement joins TRBV7-2 to TRBJ1-1; 7 bases align to TRBD1. CDR1 is SGHTA and CDR2 is FQGNSA in the germline V gene. With V trimmed by 5 bases and J by 0 bases, 6 bases remained unmatched. The CDR3 is 15 residues long. The CDR3 nucleotides are TGTGCCAGCAGCACACCCGGGACAGTGAACACTGAAGCTTTCTTT. Protein sequence: CASSTPGTVNTEAFF.